This entry lists 24 T cell receptor beta chains sequenced from one sample in a study of read filtering for tumor transcriptome and immune sequencing. Molecular barcoded adaptors covering alpha/delta and beta/gamma chains were used on 400 to 450 ng RNA. TCRdb recomputed calls from the reads with MiXCR, one row per CDR3 protein. The data show about 58,000 distinct CDR3 sequences, approximately 13% seen once. What was sequenced was a population of CD138-negative cells sorted from bone marrow. The source is a donor aged 40 or older with multiple myeloma.

In its sample, this clonotype was seen many times. The rearrangement uses TRBV10-2 and TRBJ1-5; D gene ambiguous. The V and J ends lost 2 bases and 3 bases respectively, with 8 bases between them. The germline gives CDR1 WSHSY, CDR2 SAAADI. The CDR3 totals 14 residues. CDR3 sequence: CASSEQGHNQPQHF. CDR3 bases: TGCGCCAGCAGTGAGCAAGGGCACAATCAGCCCCAGCATTTT.

This clonotype came up a few times. V is TRBV10-1 and J is TRBJ2-3, with D possibly matching TRBD1 (5 bases). V lost 6 bases and J lost 10, with 14 bases in between. Germline V gene sequence: CDR1 WNHNN, CDR2 SYGVQD (reference sequence). This CDR3 is 12 amino acids long. The CDR3: CASSRIQGAQYF. The CDR3 coding sequence is TGCGCCAGCAGCCGAATCCAGGGCGCGCAGTATTTT.

The table lists this clonotype with many counts. The chain uses TRBV29-1 and TRBJ1-1; D call uncertain. Germline CDR1 and CDR2: SQVTM and ANQGSEA. V was shortened by 7 bases and J by 9 bases, with 12 bases between the two germline ends. The CDR3 has 10 residues. The CDR3 sequence is CSALDGKAFF. Written as DNA, the CDR3 is TGCAGCGCCTTGGACGGTAAAGCTTTCTTT.

In its sample, this clonotype was seen a few times. This sequence may be a read error, since a much larger clone differs from it by one base. The chain recombines TRBV3-1 with TRBJ2-7, with D uncertain. Germline loops: CDR1 LGHDT, CDR2 YNNKEL (reference sequence). This CDR3 is 12 amino acids long. Trimming removed 8 bases at V and 4 bases at J, with 12 bases between. This CDR3 is CASEGEGYEQYF. CDR3 nucleotide sequence: TGTGCCAGCGAAGGTGAAGGGTACGAGCAGTACTTC.

This clonotype has ten or more counts. This rearrangement joins TRBV12-3 or TRBV12-4 to TRBJ2-7; TRBD2 matches 11 bases. This CDR3 region has 14 residues. The trim removed 6 bases at V and 5 bases at J, leaving 6 bases unmatched. CDR3 nucleotide sequence: TGTGCCAGCAGGTCTAGCGGGGGGAGCCACGAGCAGTACTTC. As protein: CASRSSGGSHEQYF.

This clonotype was recorded many times. The chain carries TRBV7-9 and TRBJ2-7; D is possibly TRBD2 (6 bases). V was cut by 0 bases and J by 2 bases, with 11 bases left in between. CDR1 is SEHNR and CDR2 is FQNEAQ in the germline V gene (reference sequence). This CDR3 is 15 amino acids long. DNA for the CDR3: TGTGCCAGCAGCTTAGCGGCGGGGTTCCCCTACGAGCAGTACTTC. As protein: CASSLAAGFPYEQYF.

The rearrangement joins TRBV11-2 to TRBJ2-7; tentatively, D is TRBD2 (5 bases). This CDR3 region has 12 residues. Trimming shortened V by 5 bases and J by 7 bases, and 12 bases separated the two germline ends. Germline V gene sequence: CDR1 SGHAT, CDR2 FQNNGV. The CDR3 DNA sequence: TGTGCCAGCAGCCGCTCGAGGGAGGAGCAGTACTTC. Translated, it gives CASSRSREEQYF.

This clonotype was seen repeatedly, ten times or more. The V and J genes are TRBV5-1 and TRBJ2-7, with 9 bases that match TRBD1. The CDR3 consists of 15 residues. Germline V gene sequence: CDR1 SGHRS, CDR2 YFSETQ. Losses at the gene ends were 3 bases for V and 1 base for J; bases not matched to a gene: 5. The CDR3 sequence: CASSSLTGGSYEQYF. The DNA for the CDR3 is TGCGCCAGCAGCTCACTGACAGGGGGGTCCTACGAGCAGTACTTC.

The chain combines TRBV19 with TRBJ2-1, with D tentatively TRBD1 (5 bases). The CDR3 spans 14 residues. V dropped 5 bases and J dropped 5 bases, with 13 bases sitting between them. Germline assignment: CDR1 LNHDA and CDR2 SQIVND (reference sequence). The CDR3 DNA follows: TGTGCCAGTAGTGGATTAGGGGCGAACAATGAGCAGTTCTTC. Amino acids: CASSGLGANNEQFF.

This clonotype was counted only a few times. This could be a read error, since a much larger clone is one nucleotide away. The chain couples TRBV7-9 to TRBJ1-5, with D unclear. The length of the CDR3 is 14 residues. Germline V gene data show CDR1 as SEHNR and CDR2 as FQNEAQ (reference sequence). The germline V and J ends were trimmed by 1 base and 4 bases, with 8 bases remaining between them. Here the CDR3 DNA reads TGTGCCAGCAGCTTAGAACGTGAAAATCAGCCCCAGCATTTT. Its protein is CASSLERENQPQHF.

The chain recombines TRBV7-2 with TRBJ2-5; the D gene is possibly TRBD2 (6 bases). V lost 5 bases to trimming and J lost 4 bases, with 17 bases between them. The CDR3 extends over 15 amino acids. Germline loops: CDR1 SGHTA, CDR2 FQGNSA. CDR3 DNA sequence: TGTGCCAGCAGCCCCCGGGGGTACGGACTAGAGACCCAGTACTTC. Encoded protein: CASSPRGYGLETQYF.

This clonotype was seen repeatedly, ten times or more. V and J are TRBV6-5 and TRBJ2-1, with D possibly called TRBD1 or TRBD2 (6 bases each). The CDR3 spans 14 residues. Between the trimmed V and J ends, which lost 7 bases and 10 bases, there was a span of 20 bases. Germline V gives CDR1 MNHEY, CDR2 SVGAGI. The CDR3 DNA sequence: TGTGCCAGCACCATCAATTGGGGGGCCCGGGAGCAGTTCTTC. Translating gives CASTINWGAREQFF.

The gene calls are TRBV5-1 and TRBJ2-1; 8 bases fit TRBD2. After removal of 3 bases from V and 6 bases from J, the junction contained 11 bases not matched to a gene. Germline CDR1 is SGHRS and CDR2 is YFSETQ. The CDR3 has 16 residues. CDR3 DNA: TGCGCCAGCAGCTCCCTAAGCGCCGGGGGGGCCAATGAGCAGTTCTTC. It translates to CASSSLSAGGANEQFF.

This clonotype came up many times. The chain combines TRBV7-3 with TRBJ1-1, with a weak D call TRBD1 (6 bases). Germline loops: CDR1 SGHTA, CDR2 FQGTGA. Trimming removed 1 base at V and 5 bases at J, with 14 bases between. CDR3 size: 15 residues. Written as DNA, the CDR3 is TGTGCCAGCAGCTTAATAGGAGGGGGGCGGACTGAAGCTTTCTTT. The encoded protein is CASSLIGGGRTEAFF.

This clonotype was detected many times. The genes are TRBV6-1 and TRBJ2-5; unclear D gene. This CDR3 comprises 14 residues. V dropped 7 bases and J dropped 1 base, with 13 bases sitting between them. The V gene's germline CDR1 is MNHNS and CDR2 SASEGT. In DNA, the CDR3 is TGTGCCAGCAAAAGAAGGGCGGCCCAAGAGACCCAGTACTTC. Its translation is CASKRRAAQETQYF.

This clonotype has a handful of counts. The rearrangement links TRBV9 to TRBJ2-1, with a possible D match to TRBD1 (6 bases). CDR3 length equals 15 residues. Germline CDR1 and CDR2: SGDLS and YYNGEE. Trimming removed 3 bases from V and 5 bases from J, with 15 bases in between. The CDR3 protein is CASSETGMGNNEQFF. In nucleotides, the CDR3 is TGTGCCAGCAGCGAAACAGGGATGGGAAACAATGAGCAGTTCTTC.

This clonotype came up many times. The V call is TRBV5-1, the J call TRBJ2-3, with unresolved D. The CDR3 contains 14 residues. V dropped 3 bases and J dropped 5 bases, with 13 bases sitting between them. Looked up from germline, CDR1 is SGHRS and CDR2 is YFSETQ. The CDR3 DNA follows: TGCGCCAGCAGCTACCTTCCCGGTGGAGATACGCAGTATTTT. Amino acids: CASSYLPGGDTQYF.

This clonotype was seen many times. The CDR3 region is CASSLVGTTSNQPQHF. Here the CDR3 DNA reads TGTGCCAGCAGCTTAGTGGGGACAACTAGCAATCAGCCCCAGCATTTT. The V gene is TRBV7-9, the J gene TRBJ1-5, with D possibly TRBD1 on 6 matching bases. The germline CDR1 and CDR2 sequences are SEHNR and FQNEAQ (reference sequence). This CDR3 is 16 amino acids long. V lost 1 base to trimming and J lost 0 bases, with 10 bases between them. Full variable domain (rest looked up from reference TRBV7-9 and TRBJ1-5): DTGVSQNPRHKITKRGQNVTFRCDPISEHNRLYWYRQTLGQGPEFLTYFQNEAQLEKSRLLSDRFSAERPKGSFSTLEIQRTEQGDSAMYLCASSLVGTTSNQPQHFGDGTRLSIL.

This clonotype was seen a few times. The chain recombines TRBV7-3 with TRBJ2-1; D remains unclear. The CDR3 length is 14 residues. Trimming took off 2 bases at V and 0 bases at J, with 5 bases between the two ends. Per the germline V gene, CDR1 is SGHTA and CDR2 is FQGTGA. CDR3 residues: CASSLPGSYNEQFF. CDR3 in DNA: TGTGCCAGCAGCTTACCGGGCTCCTACAATGAGCAGTTCTTC.

In this sample, this clonotype turned up many times. The chain joins TRBV29-1 to TRBJ1-4; the D is unclear. V lost 7 bases to trimming and J lost 8 bases, with 5 bases between them. Germline-derived CDR1 and CDR2 are SQVTM and ANQGSEA. This CDR3 has 9 residues. Here the CDR3 DNA reads TGCAGCGGGGCCGAAAAACTGTTTTTT. Translated, it gives CSGAEKLFF.

This clonotype was seen ten or more times. The chain employs TRBV20-1 and TRBJ1-1; no firm D call. Trimming shortened V by 8 bases and J by 2 bases, and 9 bases separated the two germline ends. Germline V gene sequence: CDR1 DFQATT, CDR2 SNEGSKA (reference sequence). The CDR3 is made up of 11 amino acids. Here the CDR3 reads CSILSNTEAFF. In nucleotides, the CDR3 is TGCAGTATCTTAAGCAACACTGAAGCTTTCTTT.

In regard to this clonotype: This may arise from a read error, as a much more abundant clone is one base away. The genes are TRBV19 and TRBJ1-5, with TRBD1 as a possible D gene (6 bases). Per germline, CDR1 LNHDA and CDR2 SQIVND (reference sequence). The CDR3 has 15 residues. The CDR3 is CAGSSGAAGNQPQHF. The CDR3 DNA reads TGTGCCGGTAGTTCGGGGGCAGCAGGCAATCAGCCCCAGCATTTT.

This clonotype was counted ten times or more. The J gene is TRBJ1-2, the V gene TRBV20-1, with a tentative D call TRBD1 (6 bases). From germline, CDR1 is DFQATT and CDR2 SNEGSKA (reference sequence). V was cut by 1 base and J by 12 bases, with 15 bases left in between. The CDR3 covers 12 residues. The CDR3 DNA sequence: TGCAGTGCTAGAGCCGGGGCGGGGGGCAACACCTTC. It codes for CSARAGAGGNTF.

The CDR3 DNA is TGCGCCAGCAGTGAGGTGGCGGGGGCCAGATACAATGAGCAGTTCTTC. This encodes CASSEVAGARYNEQFF. The rearrangement links TRBV10-2 to TRBJ2-1; D is possibly TRBD2 (7 bases). Germline V lookup: CDR1 WSHSY, CDR2 SAAADI. This CDR3 has 16 residues. V was clipped by 2 bases and J by 4 bases, with 15 bases between them.